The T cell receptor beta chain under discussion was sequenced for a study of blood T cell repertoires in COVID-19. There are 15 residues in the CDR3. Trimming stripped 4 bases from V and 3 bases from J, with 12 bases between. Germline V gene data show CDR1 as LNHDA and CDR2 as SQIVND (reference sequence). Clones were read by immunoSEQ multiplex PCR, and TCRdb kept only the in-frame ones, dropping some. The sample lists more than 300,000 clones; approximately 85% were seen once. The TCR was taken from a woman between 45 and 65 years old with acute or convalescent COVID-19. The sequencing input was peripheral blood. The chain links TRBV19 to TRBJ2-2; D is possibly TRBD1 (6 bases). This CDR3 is CASSNQGRYTGELFF. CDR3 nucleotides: TGTGCCAGTAGTAACCAGGGGCGGTACACCGGGGAGCTGTTTTTT.